This T cell receptor beta chain originates from a study of cytomegalovirus exposure and HLA in healthy donors. Comment on this clone: Its cognate antigen is unknown.

Study observations and caveats: TCR beta V segments were, for the most part, productive about 87% or about 30% of the time in an earlier analysis.

The PCR used 60 Vbeta and 13 Jbeta primers. Using immunoSEQ multiplex PCR, the repertoire was profiled, and TCRdb retains in-frame clones only, with some absent. The profile shows 150,000 or so clones, about 82% of them singletons. The clonotype originates from a woman aged 50 to 60 in good health and CMV-seropositive. The sample was PBMCs.

The CDR3 sequence: CASSSWDSLNTEAFF. The CDR3 coding sequence is TGTGCCAGCAGCTCATGGGACAGTTTGAACACTGAAGCTTTCTTT. The V gene is TRBV7-9, the J gene TRBJ1-1, with 7 bases matching TRBD1. The CDR3 contains 15 residues. Trimming took 4 bases from V and 0 from J; bases not matched to a gene: 5. CDR1 and CDR2 (germline): SEHNR, FQNEAQ (reference sequence).